This TCR beta chain originates from a study of identical twins. Regarding the study as a whole: Cord blood beta clonotypes present at high abundance carried fewer insertions; no such pattern appeared in memory repertoires. The study drew conclusions from cross-sectional statistical analysis, not from following the same donors. Sequences that were out-of-frame, alpha and twin-shared displayed an excess of low generation probability.

This clonotype has ten or more counts. Its antigen is still unknown. Template switching, a step in the protocol, added a universal primer site, and cDNA carried unique molecular identifiers. TCRdb reanalysed the 5' RACE reads using MiXCR and keeps one entry per CDR3 protein. This table has roughly 350,000 distinct CDR3 sequences, approximately 10% appearing once. Germline values: CDR1 LNHNV, CDR2 YYDKDF (reference sequence). V gave up 6 bases and J gave up 2 bases, with 7 bases separating them. The CDR3 has 12 amino acids. This sequence was found in a woman in her forties or fifties in good health. The sequenced sample was naive T cells sorted from blood. The V and J genes are TRBV15 and TRBJ2-5, with D unresolved. The CDR3 bases are TGTGCCACCAGACAGCTACAAGAGACCCAGTACTTC. Translated, it gives CATRQLQETQYF.